One and the same sample provided the 6 T cell receptor beta chains below, sequenced in a study of vaccination and CD4 T cells after COVID-19. Treatment specified: roughly ten-day PBMC culture with coronavirus spike peptide pools or control peptides (ViraFEST assay). An Oncomine TCR Beta short-read assay was used to sequence the DNA from cultured CD4+ T cells. One entry per CDR3 protein results from TCRdb running MiXCR on the PCR reads. The data hold 12,000 or so distinct CDR3 sequences, with around 50% observed a single time. What these receptors recognize is not known. Source material: CD4+ T cells from blood, cultured in vitro. These receptors all stem from a human donor who had recovered from COVID-19.

By share, this clonotype counts as medium-sized. The rearrangement links TRBV6-1 to TRBJ2-1; tentatively, D is TRBD1 (5 bases). The CDR3 loop spans 15 amino acids. V was trimmed by 2 bases and J by 1 base, leaving 9 bases between them. Germline assignment: CDR1 MNHNS and CDR2 SASEGT. The chain's CDR3 is CASSEQGPSYNEQFF. In nucleotides, the CDR3 is TGTGCCAGCAGTGAACAGGGTCCATCCTACAATGAGCAGTTCTTC.

This clonotype has only a few counts. The V and J genes are TRBV2 and TRBJ2-5; D perhaps matches TRBD2 (6 bases). The CDR3 loop spans 14 amino acids. Looked up from germline, CDR1 is SNHLY and CDR2 is FYNNEI. Deletions cut 7 bases from V and 2 bases from J, with 14 bases between. The CDR3 here is CASNTGTGQETQYF. CDR3 in DNA: TGTGCCAGCAACACCGGGACTGGGCAAGAGACCCAGTACTTC.

This chain joins TRBV10-3 and TRBJ1-2, with unresolved D. Trimming took 4 bases from V and 3 from J, leaving 15 bases between them. The CDR3 has 15 residues. Per the germline V gene, CDR1 is ENHRY and CDR2 is SYGVKD. The CDR3 protein is CAISGTGNKDYGYTF. CDR3 nucleotides: TGTGCCATCAGTGGTACGGGTAACAAGGACTATGGCTACACCTTC.

The V call is TRBV27, the J call TRBJ2-3; no clear D. Trimming took 5 bases from V and 2 from J, leaving 5 bases between them. Germline V lookup: CDR1 MNHEY, CDR2 SMNVEV (reference sequence). CDR3 length: 12 amino acids. Here the CDR3 reads CASSPPTDTQYF. The CDR3 DNA reads TGTGCCAGCAGTCCCCCCACAGATACGCAGTATTTT.

The chain has TRBV6-1 and TRBJ1-4, with 8 positions matching TRBD1. CDR3 length equals 15 residues. In germline, CDR1 is MNHNS, CDR2 SASEGT. Trimming took 5 bases from V and 8 from J; bases not matched to a gene: 10. CDR3 DNA: TGTGCCAGCAGTAGCAGGGGGCGGGGGTACGAAAAACTGTTTTTT. Its translation: CASSSRGRGYEKLFF.

The chain's CDR3 is CASSARTGRNSPLHF. DNA of the CDR3: TGTGCCAGCAGTGCAAGGACAGGGAGGAATTCACCCCTCCACTTT. The chain combines TRBV12-3 or TRBV12-4 with TRBJ1-6; TRBD1 aligns across 8 bases. Trimming removed 5 bases from V and 7 bases from J; junction bases left unmatched: 7. This CDR3 contains 15 residues.